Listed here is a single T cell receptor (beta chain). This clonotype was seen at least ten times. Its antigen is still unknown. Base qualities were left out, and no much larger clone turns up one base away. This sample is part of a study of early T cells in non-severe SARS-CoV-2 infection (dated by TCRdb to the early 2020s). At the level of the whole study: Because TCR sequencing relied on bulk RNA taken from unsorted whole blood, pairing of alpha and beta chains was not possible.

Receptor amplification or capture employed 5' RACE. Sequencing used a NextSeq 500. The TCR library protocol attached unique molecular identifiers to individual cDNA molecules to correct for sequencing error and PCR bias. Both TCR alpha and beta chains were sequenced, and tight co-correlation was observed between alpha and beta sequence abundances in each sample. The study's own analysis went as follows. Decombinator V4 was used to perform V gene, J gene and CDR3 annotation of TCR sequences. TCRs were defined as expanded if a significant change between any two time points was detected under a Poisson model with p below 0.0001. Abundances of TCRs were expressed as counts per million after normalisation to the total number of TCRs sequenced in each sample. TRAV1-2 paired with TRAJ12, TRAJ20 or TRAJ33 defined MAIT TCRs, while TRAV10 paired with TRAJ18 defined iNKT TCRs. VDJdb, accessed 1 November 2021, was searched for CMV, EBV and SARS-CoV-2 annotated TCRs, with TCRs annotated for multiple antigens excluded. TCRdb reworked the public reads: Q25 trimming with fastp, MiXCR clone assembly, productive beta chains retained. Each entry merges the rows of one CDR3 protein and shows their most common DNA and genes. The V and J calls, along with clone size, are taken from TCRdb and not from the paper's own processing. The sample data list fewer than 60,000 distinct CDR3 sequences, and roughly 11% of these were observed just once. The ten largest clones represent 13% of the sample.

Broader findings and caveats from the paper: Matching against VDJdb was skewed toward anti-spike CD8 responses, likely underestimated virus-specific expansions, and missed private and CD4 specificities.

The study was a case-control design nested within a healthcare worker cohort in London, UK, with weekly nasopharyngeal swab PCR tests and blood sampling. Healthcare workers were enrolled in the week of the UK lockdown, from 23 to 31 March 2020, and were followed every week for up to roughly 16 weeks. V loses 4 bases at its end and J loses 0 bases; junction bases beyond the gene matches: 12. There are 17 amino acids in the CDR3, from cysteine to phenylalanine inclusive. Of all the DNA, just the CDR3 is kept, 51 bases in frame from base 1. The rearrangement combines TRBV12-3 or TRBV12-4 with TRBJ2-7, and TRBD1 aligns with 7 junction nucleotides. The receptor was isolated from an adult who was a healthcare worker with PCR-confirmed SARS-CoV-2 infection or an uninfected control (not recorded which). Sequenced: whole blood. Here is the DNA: TGTGCCAGCAGTTATGGCAGGACAGGCCTATTCTCCTACGAGCAGTACTTC. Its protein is CASSYGRTGLFSYEQYF.